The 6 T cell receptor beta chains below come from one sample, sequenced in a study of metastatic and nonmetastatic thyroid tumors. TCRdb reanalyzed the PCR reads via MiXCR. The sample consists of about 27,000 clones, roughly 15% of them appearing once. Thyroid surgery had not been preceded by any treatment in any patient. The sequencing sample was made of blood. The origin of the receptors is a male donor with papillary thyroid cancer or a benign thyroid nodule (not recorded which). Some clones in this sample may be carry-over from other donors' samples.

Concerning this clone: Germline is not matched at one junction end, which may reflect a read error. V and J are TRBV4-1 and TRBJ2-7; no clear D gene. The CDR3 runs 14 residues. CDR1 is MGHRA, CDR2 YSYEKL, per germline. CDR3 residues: CASSSGGSLYEQYF. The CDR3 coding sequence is TGCGCCAGCAGCTCCGGTGGCTCACTATACGAGCAGTATTTC.

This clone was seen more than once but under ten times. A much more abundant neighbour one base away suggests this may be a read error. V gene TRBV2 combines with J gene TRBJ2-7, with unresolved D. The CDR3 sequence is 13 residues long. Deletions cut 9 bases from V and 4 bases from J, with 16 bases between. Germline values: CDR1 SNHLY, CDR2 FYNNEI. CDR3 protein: CASDHQLSYEQYF. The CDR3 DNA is TGTGCCAGTGACCATCAGCTCTCATACGAGCAGTACTTC. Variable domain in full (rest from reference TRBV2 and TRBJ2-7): EPEVTQTPSHQVTQMGQEVILRCVPISNHLYFYWYRQILGQKVEFLVSFYNNEISEKSEIFDDQFSVERPDGSNFTLKIRSTKLEDSAMYFCASDHQLSYEQYFGPGTRLTVT.

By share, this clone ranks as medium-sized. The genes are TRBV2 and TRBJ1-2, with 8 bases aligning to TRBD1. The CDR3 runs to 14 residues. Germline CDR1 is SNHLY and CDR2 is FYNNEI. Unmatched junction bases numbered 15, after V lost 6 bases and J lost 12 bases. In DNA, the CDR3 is TGTGCCAGCAGCTCCAACCTACAGACAGGGGAGCACACCTTC. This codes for CASSSNLQTGEHTF.

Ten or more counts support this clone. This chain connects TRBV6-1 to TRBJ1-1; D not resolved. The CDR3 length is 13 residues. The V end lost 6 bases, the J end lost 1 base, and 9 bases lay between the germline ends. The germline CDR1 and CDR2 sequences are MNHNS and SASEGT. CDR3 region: CASREAGNTEAFF. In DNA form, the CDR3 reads TGTGCCAGCAGGGAGGCAGGGAACACTGAAGCTTTCTTT.

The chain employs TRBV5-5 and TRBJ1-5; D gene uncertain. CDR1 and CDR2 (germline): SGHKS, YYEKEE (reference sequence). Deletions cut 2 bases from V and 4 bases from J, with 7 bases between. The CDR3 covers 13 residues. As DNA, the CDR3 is TGTGCCAGCAGCTTTACACCTAATCAGCCCCAGCATTTT. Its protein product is CASSFTPNQPQHF.

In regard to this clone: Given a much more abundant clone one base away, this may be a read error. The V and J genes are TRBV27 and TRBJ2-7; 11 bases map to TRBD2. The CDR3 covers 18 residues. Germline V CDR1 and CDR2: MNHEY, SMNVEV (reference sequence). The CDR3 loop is CAGSQLPGGISGRDEQYF. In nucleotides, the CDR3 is TGTGCCGGCAGTCAACTCCCCGGTGGGATTAGCGGGAGGGACGAGCAGTACTTC.